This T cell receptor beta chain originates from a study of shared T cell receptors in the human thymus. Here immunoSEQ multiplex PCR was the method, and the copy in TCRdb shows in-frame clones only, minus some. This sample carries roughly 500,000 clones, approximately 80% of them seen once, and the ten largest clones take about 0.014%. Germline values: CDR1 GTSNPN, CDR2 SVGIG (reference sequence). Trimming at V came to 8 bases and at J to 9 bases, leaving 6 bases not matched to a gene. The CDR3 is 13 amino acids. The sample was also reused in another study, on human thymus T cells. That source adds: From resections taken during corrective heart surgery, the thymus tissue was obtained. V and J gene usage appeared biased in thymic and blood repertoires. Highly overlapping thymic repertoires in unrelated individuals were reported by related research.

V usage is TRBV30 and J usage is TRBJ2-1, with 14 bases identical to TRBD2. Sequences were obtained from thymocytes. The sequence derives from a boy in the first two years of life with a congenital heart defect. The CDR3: CAGRTSGGIEQFF. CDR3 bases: TGTGCCGGCAGGACTAGCGGGGGGATTGAGCAGTTCTTC.